This passage covers 14 T cell receptor beta chains from one sample sequenced in a study of cytomegalovirus exposure and HLA in healthy donors. In the PCR, 60 Vbeta and 13 Jbeta primers were used. The data were produced by immunoSEQ multiplex PCR, yet TCRdb's version contains in-frame clones alone and is incomplete. The table includes some 200,000 clones, about 62% detected once. Sequencing used PBMCs. The receptors here all came from a man aged 35-49 years in good health and CMV-seronegative.

This chain uses TRBV19 with TRBJ2-5; 7 nucleotides align to TRBD2. TRBJ2-7 matches the DNA end more closely, so the J call is doubtful. The germline CDR1 and CDR2 sequences are LNHDA and SQIVND (reference sequence). There are 18 residues in the CDR3. The CDR3 coding sequence is TGTGCCAGTAGTCTAACCCCAACCCGGCGGGGGAATCCCTACGAGCAGTACTTC. This gives the protein CASSLTPTRRGNPYEQYF.

The chain joins TRBV27 to TRBJ2-7, with TRBD2 matching 13 bases. The germline V gene has CDR1 MNHEY and CDR2 SMNVEV (reference sequence). CDR3 size: 16 residues. Trimming cost V 5 bases and J 3 bases; bases outside gene matches: 7. The CDR3 loop reads CASSQGTSGANYEQYF. The CDR3, as DNA: TGTGCCAGCAGTCAAGGGACTAGCGGGGCAAACTACGAGCAGTACTTC.

Concerning this clone itself: The sample holds other DNA sequences that translate to the same CDR3. V is TRBV15 and J is TRBJ2-7; D perhaps matches TRBD1 (6 bases). CDR1 LNHNV and CDR2 YYDKDF come from the germline V gene (reference sequence). V shed 0 bases and J shed 1 base, with 7 bases lying between them. This CDR3 is 14 amino acids long. The DNA for the CDR3 is TGTGCCACCAGCAGAGATAGGGGGTCCTACGAGCAGTACTTC. Its translation is CATSRDRGSYEQYF.

The chain recombines TRBV30 with TRBJ2-1; tentative D call: TRBD2 (5 bases). Germline V CDR1 and CDR2: GTSNPN, SVGIG (reference sequence). The length of the CDR3 is 16 residues. V was clipped by 3 bases and J by 0 bases, with 15 bases between them. CDR3 sequence: CAWSRKTGISYNEQFF. In nucleotides, the CDR3 is TGTGCCTGGAGCCGCAAGACGGGGATCTCCTACAATGAGCAGTTCTTC.

In DNA form, the CDR3 reads TGTGCCACCGCCGGGACTAGCGGGAGGTCAGATACGCAGTATTTT. Protein: CATAGTSGRSDTQYF. This rearrangement joins TRBV7-9 to TRBJ2-3; 15 bases align to TRBD2. J was trimmed by 4 bases and V by 10 bases; bases with no gene match: 6. The CDR3 contains 15 residues. CDR1 SEHNR and CDR2 FQNEAQ come from the germline V gene (reference sequence).

The chain carries TRBV27 and TRBJ1-1; 9 bases fit TRBD1. There are 18 residues in the CDR3. Trimming removed 2 bases from V and 4 bases from J; junction bases left unmatched: 14. The germline V gene encodes CDR1 MNHEY and CDR2 SMNVEV (reference sequence). The CDR3 loop is CASSLIVHRDRVSTEAFF. As DNA, the CDR3 is TGTGCCAGCAGTTTAATCGTACACCGGGACAGGGTTAGCACTGAAGCTTTCTTT.

This clone was seen once. The junction does not match germline at one end; this may be a read error. In DNA form, the CDR3 reads TGTGCCTGGAGTAAACCCAGCGGGGAGGCGGTCTTC. It translates to CAWSKPSGEAVF. The chain recombines TRBV30 with TRBJ2-1, with TRBD2 matching 7 bases. The CDR3 has 12 amino acids. Per the germline V gene, CDR1 is GTSNPN and CDR2 is SVGIG (reference sequence). Full variable domain (remainder filled in from reference TRBV30 and TRBJ2-1): SQTIHQWPATLVQPVGSPLSLECTVEGTSNPNLYWYRQAAGRGLQLLFYSVGIGQISSEVPQNLSASRPQDRQFILSSKKLLLSDSGFYLCAWSKPSGEAVFGPGTRLTVL.

This clone was detected only a few times. The chain joins TRBV7-3 to TRBJ2-1; D call uncertain. V was pared by 2 bases and J by 4 bases, with 6 bases between. The V gene's germline CDR1 is SGHTA and CDR2 FQGTGA. The CDR3 sequence is 13 residues long. The DNA for the CDR3 is TGTGCCAGCAGCTTAGGCCCATACAATGAGCAGTTCTTC. It yields the protein CASSLGPYNEQFF.

This clone came up a few times. This chain uses TRBV4-1 with TRBJ2-2, with 9 bases matching TRBD2. This CDR3 has 15 residues. From germline, CDR1 is MGHRA and CDR2 YSYEKL. V was pared by 1 base and J by 7 bases, with 4 bases of the junction left unmatched. CDR3 sequence reads: CASSQVAGDGGELFF. The CDR3 DNA reads as TGCGCCAGCAGCCAAGTAGCGGGAGACGGCGGGGAGCTGTTTTTT.

The rearrangement uses TRBV10-3 and TRBJ2-5; 10 bases match TRBD1. Germline CDR1 ENHRY, CDR2 SYGVKD. V was clipped by 5 bases and J by 4 bases; unmatched bases: 4. The CDR3 runs to 14 residues. CDR3 protein: CAISQRQGAETQYF. In DNA, the CDR3 is TGTGCCATCAGTCAGAGACAGGGGGCAGAGACCCAGTACTTC.

The V call is TRBV4-2, the J call TRBJ1-2; weak D call: TRBD1 (5 bases). Germline V gene data show CDR1 as LGHNA and CDR2 as YNFKEQ. The CDR3 runs 18 residues. Trimming took off 3 bases at V and 4 bases at J, with 24 bases between the two ends. The CDR3 DNA is TGTGCCAGCAGCCACACGCAGTCTGGGGGGGGGAGTGGCTATGGCTACACCTTC. Translation: CASSHTQSGGGSGYGYTF.

In its sample, this clone was seen once. As DNA, the CDR3 is TGTGCCAGCAGCTTAAGGCCTCAGAGCCACTACTACTACGAGCAGTACTTC. Protein product: CASSLRPQSHYYYEQYF. The V call is TRBV7-3, the J call TRBJ2-7; no reliable D call. The V end was cut by 1 base, the J end by 3 bases, with 19 bases between. Germline-derived CDR1 and CDR2 are SGHTA and FQGTGA. The CDR3 is 17 amino acids.

The chain employs TRBV27 and TRBJ1-6, with 8 bases lining up with TRBD1. Germline-derived CDR1 and CDR2 are MNHEY and SMNVEV (reference sequence). The CDR3 loop spans 15 amino acids. V was pared by 2 bases and J by 7 bases, with 4 bases of the junction left unmatched. The CDR3 loop reads CASSLTGGKNSPLHF. The CDR3 DNA sequence: TGTGCCAGCAGTTTAACAGGGGGAAAGAATTCACCCCTCCACTTT.

This clone has only a few counts. The chain has TRBV6-1 and TRBJ2-3; D is unclear. The germline V gene encodes CDR1 MNHNS and CDR2 SASEGT. This CDR3 is built from 12 residues. Trimming removed 5 bases at V and 6 bases at J, with 9 bases between. The CDR3, as DNA: TGTGCCAGCAGTTGGGCCGAGGATACGCAGTATTTT. Translation gives CASSWAEDTQYF.